The text below deals with one T cell receptor beta chain. These data come from a study of blood T cell repertoires in COVID-19. Per the authors' pipeline: Amplified reference gene primers provided the basis for estimating nucleated cell counts. Data came from immunoSEQ multiplex PCR; TCRdb stores just in-frame clones and leaves some out. Clone size and V and J calls were adopted from that table, with D and trimming inferred from the DNA. In the table there are 310,000 or so clones, 88% of which are singletons. This CDR3 region has 16 residues. V is TRBV21-1 and J is TRBJ2-1; TRBD2 is taken as the D call from the table, unchecked against the DNA. TRBV21-1 is a pseudogene locus. The sequencing sample was made of peripheral blood. The source of this sequence is a woman aged 25 to 45 with COVID-19, enrolled during active disease. The CDR3 spells CASSKVFGGGLNEQFF. The CDR3 bases are TGTGCCAGCAGCAAAGTGTTCGGGGGTGGGTTGAATGAGCAGTTCTTC.